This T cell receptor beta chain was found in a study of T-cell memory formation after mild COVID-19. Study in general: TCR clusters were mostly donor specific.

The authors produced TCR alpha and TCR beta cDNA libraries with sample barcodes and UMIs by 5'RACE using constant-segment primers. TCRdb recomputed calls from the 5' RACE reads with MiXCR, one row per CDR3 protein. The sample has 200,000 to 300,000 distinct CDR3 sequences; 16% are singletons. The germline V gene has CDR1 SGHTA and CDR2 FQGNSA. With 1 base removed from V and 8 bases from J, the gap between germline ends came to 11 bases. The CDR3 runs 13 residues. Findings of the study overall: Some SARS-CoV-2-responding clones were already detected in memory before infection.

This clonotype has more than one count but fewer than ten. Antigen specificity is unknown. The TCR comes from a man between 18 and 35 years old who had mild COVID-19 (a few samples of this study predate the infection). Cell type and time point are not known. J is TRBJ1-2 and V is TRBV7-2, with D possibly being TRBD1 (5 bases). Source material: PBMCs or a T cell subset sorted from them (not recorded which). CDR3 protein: CASSLDDRGGYTF. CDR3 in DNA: TGTGCCAGCAGCTTAGATGATAGGGGCGGCTACACCTTC.